Below, 23 T cell receptor beta chains from the same sample are listed, as sequenced in a study of breast tumors, draining lymph nodes, adjacent tissues. TCRdb independently ran MiXCR on the multiplex PCR reads; one entry per CDR3 protein. The sample contains approximately 300,000 distinct CDR3 sequences, roughly 31% of which appear only once. The lymph nodes were axillary draining lymph nodes from breast cancer patients. The specimen was axillary lymph node tissue. All receptors come from a female donor with breast cancer. Some clones in this sample may be carry-over from other donors' samples.

In its sample, this clonotype was seen many times. The gene calls are TRBV19 and TRBJ2-5, with TRBD2 matching 7 bases. The CDR3 is 13 amino acids. Germline V gene data show CDR1 as LNHDA and CDR2 as SQIVND (reference sequence). The J segment lost 4 bases and the V segment lost 5 bases, leaving 4 bases of the junction unmatched. The CDR3 protein is CASSPRGRETQYF. The CDR3 DNA reads TGTGCCAGTAGTCCCCGCGGGAGAGAGACCCAGTACTTC.

This clonotype was detected many times. The chain joins TRBV6-5 to TRBJ2-1; 7 bases are shared with TRBD2. This CDR3 has 14 residues. CDR1 MNHEY and CDR2 SVGAGI come from the germline V gene. The V gene end was trimmed by 3 bases and the J gene end by 6 bases; junction bases not matched to a gene: 5. The CDR3 here is CASSYLLASNEQFF. The CDR3 nucleotides read TGTGCCAGCAGTTATCTACTAGCGTCCAATGAGCAGTTCTTC.

At least ten counts were recorded for this clonotype. This chain joins TRBV4-1 and TRBJ1-5; D not resolved. The CDR3 runs 15 residues. Looked up from germline, CDR1 is MGHRA and CDR2 is YSYEKL. Trimming removed 2 bases at V and 0 bases at J, with 8 bases between. The DNA for the CDR3 is TGCGCCAGCAGCCAAAAAGTGTATAGCAATCAGCCCCAGCATTTT. Translating it yields CASSQKVYSNQPQHF.

The V and J genes are TRBV6-1 and TRBJ2-1, with unresolved D. Looked up from germline, CDR1 is MNHNS and CDR2 is SASEGT. The CDR3 is 11 residues long. V lost 6 bases to trimming and J lost 4 bases, with 4 bases between them. The CDR3 sequence: CASRDYNEQFF. The CDR3 nucleotides read TGTGCCAGCAGAGATTACAATGAGCAGTTCTTC.

This clonotype was seen ten or more times. This chain joins TRBV7-9 and TRBJ2-1, with a possible D match to TRBD2 (6 bases). Trimming removed 3 bases at V and 1 base at J, with 10 bases between. The CDR3 length is 15 residues. CDR1 is SEHNR, CDR2 FQNEAQ, per germline (reference sequence). The CDR3 here is CASSFLGTSYNEQFF. CDR3 bases: TGTGCCAGCAGCTTCTTAGGGACTTCCTACAATGAGCAGTTCTTC.

This clonotype was seen once. It may be a read error: a sequence one base away is much more abundant. The chain carries TRBV5-1 and TRBJ2-1; 10 bases map to TRBD2. Germline V gene data show CDR1 as SGHRS and CDR2 as YFSETQ. This CDR3 comprises 16 residues. The DNA of the CDR3 is TGCGCCAGCAGCTTGGATCGAGCGGGAGGGTACAATGAGCAGTCCTTC. Translating it yields CASSLDRAGGYNEQSF.

This clonotype has only a few counts. The genes are TRBV4-3 and TRBJ1-2; possible D gene TRBD1, 5 bases. Trimming stripped 0 bases from V and 4 bases from J, with 18 bases between. Germline CDR1 is LGHNA and CDR2 is YSLEER. The CDR3 covers 17 residues. The CDR3 sequence is CASSQDPRGDWLYGYTF. DNA of the CDR3: TGCGCCAGCAGCCAAGACCCCCGAGGGGATTGGCTCTATGGCTACACCTTC.

In this sample, this clonotype turned up many times. The J gene is TRBJ1-2, the V gene TRBV20-1; no clear D gene. The CDR3 has 11 amino acids. Deletions cut 3 bases from V and 7 bases from J, with 9 bases between. Germline CDR1 DFQATT, CDR2 SNEGSKA (reference sequence). This CDR3 reads CSASRGIGYTF. The CDR3 DNA reads as TGCAGTGCTAGCAGAGGCATTGGCTACACCTTC.

This clonotype has only a few counts. The V gene is TRBV19, the J gene TRBJ1-1; D not certain. V was shortened by 8 bases and J by 8 bases, with 12 bases between the two germline ends. This CDR3 has 11 amino acids. Germline assignment: CDR1 LNHDA and CDR2 SQIVND (reference sequence). The CDR3 DNA reads as TGTGCCAGTGGACCACCTAGAGAAGCTTTCTTT. As protein: CASGPPREAFF.

This clonotype was observed a few times. This chain connects TRBV10-3 to TRBJ1-1; no clear D. The CDR3 loop spans 13 amino acids. The ends were cut back, 0 bases at V and 5 bases at J, with 7 bases in the middle. The germline gives CDR1 ENHRY, CDR2 SYGVKD. CDR3 DNA: TGTGCCATCAGTGAGTCACTGAGAACTGAAGCTTTCTTT. Its protein product is CAISESLRTEAFF.

The table lists this clonotype with many counts. This chain joins TRBV27 and TRBJ2-5; D tentatively fits TRBD1 or TRBD2 (5 bases each). CDR3 length: 13 amino acids. Trimming cost V 3 bases and J 8 bases, with 13 bases left between them. Germline lookup yields CDR1 MNHEY and CDR2 SMNVEV (reference sequence). For the CDR3, the DNA is TGTGCCAGCAGTTTGGCCGGGACCCCTACCCAGTACTTC. Translated: CASSLAGTPTQYF.

The chain uses TRBV4-1 and TRBJ1-1; 7 bases line up with TRBD1. The CDR3 spans 15 residues. V dropped 0 bases and J dropped 11; count of bases not matched to a gene: 12. The germline gives CDR1 MGHRA, CDR2 YSYEKL. The CDR3 is CASSQDPRWAGGAFF. The CDR3 DNA is TGCGCCAGCAGCCAAGATCCAAGGTGGGCAGGGGGGGCTTTCTTT.

This clonotype turned up a few times. A single base separates this from a much larger clone, so it may be a read error. The chain couples TRBV14 to TRBJ2-7, with 7 bases fitting TRBD1. The CDR3 consists of 16 residues. The V segment lost 4 bases and the J segment 3 bases; nucleotides outside the gene matches: 12. Germline V CDR1 and CDR2: SGHDN, FVKESK. CDR3: CASSRARQGLGYEQYF. The CDR3 coding sequence is TGTGCCAGCAGCCGAGCCCGACAGGGTTTGGGCTACGAGCAGTACTTC.

This clonotype was picked up many times. The rearrangement links TRBV9 to TRBJ2-1; the D gene is possibly TRBD2 (5 bases). This CDR3 spans 13 amino acids. V lost 0 bases and J lost 10, with 11 bases in between. CDR1 is SGDLS, CDR2 YYNGEE, per germline. The CDR3 region is CASSVARGSEQFF. The CDR3 DNA sequence: TGTGCCAGCAGCGTAGCTAGAGGGTCGGAGCAGTTCTTC.

V gene TRBV11-2 combines with J gene TRBJ1-1; a possible D gene is TRBD1 (5 bases). Germline-derived CDR1 and CDR2 are SGHAT and FQNNGV. V lost 2 bases to trimming and J lost 3 bases, with 19 bases between them. The CDR3 loop spans 17 amino acids. The CDR3 sequence: CASSLPSRARAHTEAFF. CDR3 coding DNA: TGTGCCAGCAGCTTACCGTCCCGGGCCAGGGCACACACTGAAGCTTTCTTT.

This clonotype was seen many times. The chain is built from TRBV29-1 and TRBJ2-5, with 7 bases matching TRBD1. Trimming cost V 4 bases and J 5 bases; bases outside gene matches: 4. CDR3 length equals 12 residues. CDR1 is SQVTM, CDR2 ANQGSEA, per germline. CDR3: CSVGQGPETQYF. CDR3 bases: TGCAGCGTTGGACAGGGCCCGGAGACCCAGTACTTC. Filled out from reference TRBV29-1 and TRBJ2-5, the complete variable domain reads SAVISQKPSRDICQRGTSLTIQCQVDSQVTMMFWYRQQPGQSLTLIATANQGSEATYESGFVIDKFPISRPNLTFSTLTVSNMSPEDSSIYLCSVGQGPETQYFGPGTRLLVL.

This clonotype showed up many times. The CDR3 DNA follows: TGCAGCGTTGGGGGATACAATGAGCAGTTCTTC. Translating it yields CSVGGYNEQFF. The gene calls are TRBV29-1 and TRBJ2-1; D remains unclear. The CDR3 is 11 residues long. CDR1 is SQVTM, CDR2 ANQGSEA, per germline. V lost 4 bases and J lost 4, with 5 bases in between.

A word on this clonotype: Possible read error: a much larger clone is one base away. The CDR3 here is CTSSLDAGLNQPQHF. For the CDR3, the DNA is TGTACCAGCAGTTTAGACGCCGGGCTCAATCAGCCCCAGCATTTT. The rearrangement joins TRBV12-3 or TRBV12-4 to TRBJ1-5; D gene ambiguous. The CDR3 is 15 residues long.

The chain recombines TRBV12-3 or TRBV12-4 with TRBJ2-2; 9 bases map to TRBD2. V gave up 3 bases and J gave up 6 bases; unmatched junction bases: 14. The CDR3 runs to 18 residues. CDR3 region: CASSFRLAGGGGAGELFF. In nucleotides, the CDR3 is TGTGCCAGCAGTTTCAGGCTAGCGGGCGGCGGGGGGGCCGGGGAGCTGTTTTTT.

This clonotype has ten or more counts. This chain uses TRBV24-1 with TRBJ2-5, with TRBD2 as a possible D gene (7 bases). The germline V gene has CDR1 KGHDR and CDR2 SFDVKD. V lost 6 bases and J 5 bases, leaving 15 bases between the germline ends. This CDR3 is 14 amino acids long. The CDR3 sequence is CATSPRGALETQYF. CDR3 nucleotide sequence: TGTGCCACCAGTCCACGGGGGGCTCTGGAGACCCAGTACTTC.

This clonotype showed up many times. This chain uses TRBV11-2 with TRBJ1-4, with D tentatively TRBD1 (5 bases). This CDR3 contains 15 residues. Between the trimmed V and J ends, which lost 5 bases and 5 bases, there was a span of 15 bases. The germline V gene has CDR1 SGHAT and CDR2 FQNNGV. The CDR3 reads CASSPGTGKNEKLFF. The CDR3 DNA sequence: TGTGCCAGCAGCCCCGGGACGGGAAAAAATGAAAAACTGTTTTTT.

This clonotype was seen a few times. The chain combines TRBV5-6 with TRBJ2-1; 8 nucleotides align to TRBD2. Trimming cost V 6 bases and J 8 bases; bases outside gene matches: 7. From germline, CDR1 is SGHDT and CDR2 YYEEEE. The CDR3 length is 13 residues. CDR3 in amino acids: CASKSGTSDEQFF. As DNA, the CDR3 is TGTGCCAGCAAGTCCGGGACTAGTGATGAGCAGTTCTTC.

Remarks on this clonotype: Given a much more abundant clone one base away, this may be a read error. The chain combines TRBV7-8 with TRBJ2-1, with TRBD2 identical over 12 bases. J was trimmed by 5 bases and V by 5 bases; bases with no gene match: 10. Germline V gene lookup returns CDR1 SGHVS and CDR2 FQNEAQ. The CDR3 has 17 residues. This chain's CDR3 is CASSLRTGLAGNNEQFF. In DNA form, the CDR3 reads TGTGCCAGCAGCCTTCGCACCGGACTAGCGGGGAACAATGAGCAGTTCTTC.